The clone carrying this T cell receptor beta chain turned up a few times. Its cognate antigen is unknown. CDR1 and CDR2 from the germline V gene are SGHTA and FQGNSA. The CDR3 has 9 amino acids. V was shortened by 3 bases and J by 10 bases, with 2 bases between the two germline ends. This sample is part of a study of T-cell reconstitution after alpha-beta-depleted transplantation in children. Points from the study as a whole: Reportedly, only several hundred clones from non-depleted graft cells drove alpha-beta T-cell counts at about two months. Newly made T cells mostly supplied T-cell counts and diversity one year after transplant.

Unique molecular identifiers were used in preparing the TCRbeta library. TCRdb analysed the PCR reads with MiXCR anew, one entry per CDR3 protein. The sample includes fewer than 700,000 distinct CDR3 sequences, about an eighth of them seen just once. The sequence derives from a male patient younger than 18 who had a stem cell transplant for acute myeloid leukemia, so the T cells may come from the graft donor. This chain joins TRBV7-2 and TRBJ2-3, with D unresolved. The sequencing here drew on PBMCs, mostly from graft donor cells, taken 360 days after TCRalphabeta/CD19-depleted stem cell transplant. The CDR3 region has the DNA TGTGCCAGCAGCTTCGCGCAGTATTTT. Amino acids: CASSFAQYF.